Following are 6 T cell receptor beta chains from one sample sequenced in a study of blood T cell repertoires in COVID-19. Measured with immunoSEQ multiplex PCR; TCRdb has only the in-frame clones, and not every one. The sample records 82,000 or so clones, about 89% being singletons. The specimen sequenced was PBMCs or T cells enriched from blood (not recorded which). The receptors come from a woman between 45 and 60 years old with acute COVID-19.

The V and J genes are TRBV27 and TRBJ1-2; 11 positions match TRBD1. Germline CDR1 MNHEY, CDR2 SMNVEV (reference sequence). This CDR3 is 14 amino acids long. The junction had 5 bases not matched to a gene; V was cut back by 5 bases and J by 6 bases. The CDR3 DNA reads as TGTGCCAGCAGTCCGGACAGGGGGCAGGATGGCTACACCTTC. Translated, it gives CASSPDRGQDGYTF.

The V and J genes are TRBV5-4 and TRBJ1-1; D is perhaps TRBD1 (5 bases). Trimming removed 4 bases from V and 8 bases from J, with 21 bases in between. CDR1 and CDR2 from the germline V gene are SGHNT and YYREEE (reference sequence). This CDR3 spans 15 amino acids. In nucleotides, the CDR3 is TGTGCCAGCAGCCCCGACAGAATTTTTTCCTCCGAAGCTTTCTTT. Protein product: CASSPDRIFSSEAFF.

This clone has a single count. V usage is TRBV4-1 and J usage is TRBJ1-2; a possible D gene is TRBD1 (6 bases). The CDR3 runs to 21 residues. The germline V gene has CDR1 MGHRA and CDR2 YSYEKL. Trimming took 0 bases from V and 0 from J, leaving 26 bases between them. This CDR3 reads CASSQEEQGLLDPSSNYGYTF. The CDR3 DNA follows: TGCGCCAGCAGCCAAGAGGAACAGGGCTTACTGGATCCCTCGTCTAACTATGGCTACACCTTC.

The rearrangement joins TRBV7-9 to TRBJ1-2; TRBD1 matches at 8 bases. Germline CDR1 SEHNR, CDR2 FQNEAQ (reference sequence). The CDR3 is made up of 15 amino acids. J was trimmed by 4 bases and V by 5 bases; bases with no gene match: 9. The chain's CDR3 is CASSVDREDFYGYTF. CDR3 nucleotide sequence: TGTGCCAGCAGCGTGGACAGGGAGGATTTCTATGGCTACACCTTC.

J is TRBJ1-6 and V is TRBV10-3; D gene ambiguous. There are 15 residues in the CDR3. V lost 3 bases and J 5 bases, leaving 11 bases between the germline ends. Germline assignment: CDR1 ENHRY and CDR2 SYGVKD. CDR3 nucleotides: TGTGCCATCAGTGAATCCAGAAACGATAATTCACCCCTCCACTTT. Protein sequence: CAISESRNDNSPLHF.

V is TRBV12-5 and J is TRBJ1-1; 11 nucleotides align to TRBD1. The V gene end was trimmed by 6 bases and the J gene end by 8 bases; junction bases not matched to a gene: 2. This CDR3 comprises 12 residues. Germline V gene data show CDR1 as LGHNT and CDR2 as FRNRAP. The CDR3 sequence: CASGRDRGEAFF. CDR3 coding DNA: TGTGCTAGTGGCCGGGACAGGGGGGAAGCTTTCTTT.